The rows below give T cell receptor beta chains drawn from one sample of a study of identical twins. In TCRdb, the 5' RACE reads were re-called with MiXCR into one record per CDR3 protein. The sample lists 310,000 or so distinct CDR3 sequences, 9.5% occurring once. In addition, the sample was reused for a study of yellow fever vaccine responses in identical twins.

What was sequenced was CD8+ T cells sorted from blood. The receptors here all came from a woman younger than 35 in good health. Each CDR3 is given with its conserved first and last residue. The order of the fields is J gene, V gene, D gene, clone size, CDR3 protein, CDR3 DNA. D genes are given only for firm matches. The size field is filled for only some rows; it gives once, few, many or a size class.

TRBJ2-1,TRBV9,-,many,CASSVGPRDNEQFF,TGTGCCAGCAGCGTTGGGCCCCGCGACAATGAGCAGTTCTTC
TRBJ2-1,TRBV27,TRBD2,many,CASSLLSGRDEQFF,TGTGCCAGCAGTTTACTTAGCGGGAGGGATGAGCAGTTCTTC
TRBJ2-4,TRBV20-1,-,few,CSARDPILGNKNIQYF,TGCAGTGCTAGAGATCCCATACTCGGGAATAAAAACATTCAGTACTTC
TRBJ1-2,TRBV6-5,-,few,CASSYSQKPRVGYTF,TGTGCCAGCAGTTACTCCCAAAAACCCCGAGTCGGCTACACCTTC
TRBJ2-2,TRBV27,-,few,CASSFEGTGELFF,TGTGCCAGCAGTTTTGAGGGGACCGGGGAGCTGTTTTTT
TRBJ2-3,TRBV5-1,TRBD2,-,CASSLKGLAGHTDTQYF,TGCGCCAGCAGCTTAAAAGGACTAGCGGGACACACAGATACGCAGTATTTT
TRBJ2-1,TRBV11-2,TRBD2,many,CASSLGGRLAGNEQFF,TGTGCCAGCAGCTTAGGCGGACGGCTAGCGGGGAATGAGCAGTTCTTC
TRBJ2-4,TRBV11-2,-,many,CASSFVEGDVNIQYF,TGTGCCAGCAGCTTCGTTGAGGGAGACGTAAACATTCAGTACTTC
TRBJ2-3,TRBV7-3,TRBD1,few,CASSPTGGSLTDTQYF,TGTGCCAGCAGCCCGACAGGGGGATCGCTCACAGATACGCAGTATTTT
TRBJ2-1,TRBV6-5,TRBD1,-,CASSYSSPGTGTPEQFF,TGTGCCAGCAGTTACTCAAGTCCCGGGACAGGGACCCCTGAGCAGTTCTTC
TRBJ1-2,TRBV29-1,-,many,CTYWSLRGGYTF,TGCACCTACTGGTCGTTGCGGGGTGGCTACACCTTC
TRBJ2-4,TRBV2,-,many,CASSEKPPGGSIQYF,TGTGCCAGCAGTGAAAAGCCCCCGGGGGGCAGCATTCAGTACTTC
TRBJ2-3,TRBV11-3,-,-,CASSLDSLTDTQYF,TGTGCCAGCAGCTTAGACAGCCTCACAGATACGCAGTATTTT
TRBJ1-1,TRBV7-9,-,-,CASSYPGGNTEAFF,TGTGCCAGCAGCTACCCGGGGGGGAACACTGAAGCTTTCTTT
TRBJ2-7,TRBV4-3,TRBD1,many,CASSHGTGSYEQYF,TGCGCCAGCAGCCATGGGACAGGGTCCTACGAGCAGTACTTC
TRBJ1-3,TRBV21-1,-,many,CANSLGGNTIYF,TGTGCCAACTCCCTGGGAGGAAACACCATATATTTT
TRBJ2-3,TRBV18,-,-,CASSPGAADTQYF,TGTGCCAGCTCACCAGGGGCCGCAGATACGCAGTATTTT
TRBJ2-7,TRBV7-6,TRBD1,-,CASSRGQAYEQYF,TGTGCCAGCAGCCGAGGACAGGCCTACGAGCAGTACTTC
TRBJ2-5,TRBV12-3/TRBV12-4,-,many,CASRSTGEETQYF,TGTGCCAGCAGGTCGACAGGAGAAGAGACCCAGTACTTC
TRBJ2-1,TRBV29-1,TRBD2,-,CSALGLAGYNEQFF,TGCAGCGCTTTGGGACTAGCGGGATACAATGAGCAGTTCTTC
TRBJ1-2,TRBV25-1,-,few,CASSALGENYGYTF,TGTGCCAGCAGCGCTTTAGGAGAAAACTATGGCTACACCTTC
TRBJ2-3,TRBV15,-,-,CATKGGIMTDTQYF,TGTGCCACCAAGGGGGGGATAATGACAGATACGCAGTATTTT
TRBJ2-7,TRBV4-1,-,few,CASSQGVESYEQYF,TGCGCCAGCAGCCAAGGTGTGGAATCCTACGAGCAGTACTTC
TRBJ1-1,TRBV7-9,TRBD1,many,CASSLTGQGITEAFF,TGTGCCAGCAGCTTAACGGGACAGGGTATAACTGAAGCTTTCTTT
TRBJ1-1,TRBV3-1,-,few,CASSRPPSRGGAGSEAFF,TGTGCCAGCAGCCGACCCCCCAGCCGGGGGGGCGCGGGTTCTGAAGCTTTCTTT
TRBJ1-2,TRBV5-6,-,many,CASSSLGANYGYTF,TGTGCCAGCAGCTCTCTAGGTGCAAACTATGGCTACACCTTC
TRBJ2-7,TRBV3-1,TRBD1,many,CASSREMDRAPYEQYF,TGTGCCAGCAGCCGAGAGATGGACAGGGCACCCTACGAGCAGTACTTC
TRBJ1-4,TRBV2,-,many,CASSVAGEEKLFF,TGTGCCAGCAGCGTCGCAGGGGAAGAAAAACTGTTTTTT
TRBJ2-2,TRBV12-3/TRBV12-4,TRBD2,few,CATRTSESTGELFF,TGTGCCACTCGGACTAGCGAGAGCACCGGGGAGCTGTTTTTT
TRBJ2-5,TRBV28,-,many,CASSLWGAQETQYF,TGTGCCAGCAGTTTATGGGGAGCCCAAGAGACCCAGTACTTC
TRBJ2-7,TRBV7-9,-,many,CASSLAPAARAHEQYF,TGTGCCAGCAGCTTAGCTCCGGCCGCTAGGGCCCACGAGCAGTACTTC
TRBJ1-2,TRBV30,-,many,CAWSLVGQGSILDYGYTF,TGTGCCTGGAGTTTAGTAGGGCAGGGGAGTATTTTGGACTATGGCTACACCTTC
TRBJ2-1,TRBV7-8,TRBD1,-,CASSPLPGGAPNEQFF,TGTGCCAGCAGCCCACTTCCAGGGGGAGCACCAAATGAGCAGTTCTTC